The 22 T cell receptor beta chains below come from one sample, sequenced in a study of human T cells and chemical hapten exposure. TCRdb re-analysed the RACE reads in MiXCR, keeping a single row per CDR3 protein. The sample has about 82,000 distinct CDR3 sequences, roughly a tenth seen once. Time point indicated: patch test 1, 2 weeks after DPC sensitization. Treatment here: therapeutic diphenylcyclopropenone sensitization with weekly scalp DPC. The source material was whole blood, sampled in connection with sensitization to the hapten diphenylcyclopropenone (DPC). All receptors come from a woman aged 45-65 years with alopecia areata. Some clones in this sample may be carry-over from other donors' samples.

This clonotype was recorded many times. This sequence joins TRBV20-1 and TRBJ1-6; D is possibly TRBD1 (5 bases). Germline CDR1 DFQATT, CDR2 SNEGSKA (reference sequence). This CDR3 spans 17 amino acids. The V end was cut by 4 bases, the J end by 0 bases, with 16 bases between. CDR3 sequence reads: CSATTGGARSYNSPLHF. For the CDR3, the DNA is TGCAGTGCTACTACAGGTGGGGCCCGCTCCTATAATTCACCCCTCCACTTT.

This clonotype was counted at least ten times. The chain combines TRBV10-1 with TRBJ1-6, with D uncertain. CDR1 and CDR2 (germline): WNHNN, SYGVQD (reference sequence). CDR3 length equals 13 residues. Trimming shortened V by 3 bases and J by 7 bases, and 7 bases separated the two germline ends. CDR3: CASSDVGNSPLHF. In DNA, the CDR3 is TGCGCCAGCAGTGATGTTGGAAATTCACCCCTCCACTTT.

There are many counts of this clonotype. The chain employs TRBV6-2 or TRBV6-3 and TRBJ1-5; TRBD1 matches 7 bases. CDR1 is MNHEY, CDR2 SVGEGT, per germline. This CDR3 contains 14 residues. J lost 7 bases, V lost 3 bases, and 6 bases had no gene match. CDR3 DNA: TGTGCCAGCAGTTATCGGACAGGTATCCAGCCCCAGCATTTT. Translating gives CASSYRTGIQPQHF.

This clonotype was detected ten times or more. V gene TRBV10-3 combines with J gene TRBJ2-7; 9 nucleotides line up with TRBD1. Germline CDR1 and CDR2: ENHRY and SYGVKD. V lost 2 bases to trimming and J lost 5 bases; unmatched junction nucleotides: 10. The CDR3 totals 16 residues. The DNA for the CDR3 is TGTGCCATCAGTGAGCGGGACAGGGCCCCTGTGGACGAGCAGTACTTC. Encoded protein: CAISERDRAPVDEQYF.

In this sample, this clonotype turned up many times. CDR3 sequence reads: CASWSGTAYSYEQYF. The CDR3 DNA is TGCGCCAGCTGGTCCGGGACGGCTTACTCCTACGAGCAGTACTTC. The chain carries TRBV5-1 and TRBJ2-7, with D perhaps matching TRBD1 or TRBD2 (5 bases each). This CDR3 region has 15 residues. Trimming stripped 7 bases from V and 0 bases from J, with 17 bases between. Per the germline V gene, CDR1 is SGHRS and CDR2 is YFSETQ.

This clonotype was seen at least ten times. The chain carries TRBV30 and TRBJ2-3; D is unclear. The CDR3 has 14 residues. Germline lookup yields CDR1 GTSNPN and CDR2 SVGIG (reference sequence). Trimming shortened V by 5 bases and J by 0 bases, and 12 bases separated the two germline ends. The CDR3, as DNA: TGTGCCTGGTCCAACCTGTTCAGCACAGATACGCAGTATTTT. Translated, it gives CAWSNLFSTDTQYF.

The chain uses TRBV11-2 and TRBJ1-2; D is undetermined. The V end lost 1 base, the J end lost 0 bases, and 12 bases lay between the germline ends. The germline V gene has CDR1 SGHAT and CDR2 FQNNGV. This CDR3 contains 16 residues. This CDR3 reads CASSLARTPSNYGYTF. The CDR3 coding sequence is TGTGCCAGCAGCTTAGCTAGAACACCCTCTAACTATGGCTACACCTTC.

The V and J genes are TRBV20-1 and TRBJ2-5; the D gene could be TRBD1 or TRBD2 (5 bases each). The germline V gene has CDR1 DFQATT and CDR2 SNEGSKA (reference sequence). This CDR3 comprises 14 residues. Trimming stripped 5 bases from V and 5 bases from J, with 18 bases between. CDR3 sequence reads: CSAGGIAYGETQYF. Here the CDR3 DNA reads TGCAGTGCTGGGGGAATAGCGTATGGGGAGACCCAGTACTTC.

The CDR3 DNA is TGCAGCGTTGAGACGGGGGATAATTCACCCCTCCACTTT. Translation: CSVETGDNSPLHF. The rearrangement joins TRBV29-1 to TRBJ1-6, with D maybe TRBD1 (5 bases). Per the germline V gene, CDR1 is SQVTM and CDR2 is ANQGSEA. Trimming removed 3 bases from V and 5 bases from J, with 8 bases in between. The CDR3 length is 13 residues.

This clonotype showed up just a few times. The CDR3 DNA is TGTGCCACCACCAAGGGCGACACAGATACGCAGTATTTT. Translated: CATTKGDTDTQYF. The chain employs TRBV24-1 and TRBJ2-3; no reliable D call. The CDR3 loop spans 13 amino acids. V was clipped by 8 bases and J by 2 bases, with 10 bases between them. CDR1 and CDR2 from the germline V gene are KGHDR and SFDVKD.

This clonotype was observed a single time. The rearrangement joins TRBV20-1 to TRBJ2-1, with D perhaps TRBD2 (5 bases). Germline V lookup: CDR1 DFQATT, CDR2 SNEGSKA (reference sequence). The CDR3 runs to 12 residues. The CDR3 coding sequence is TGCAGCTCACGTCGGGGAACCCATGAGCAGTTCTTC. Amino acid sequence: CSSRRGTHEQFF.

V usage is TRBV29-1 and J usage is TRBJ1-1; 8 bases line up with TRBD1. The V gene's germline CDR1 is SQVTM and CDR2 ANQGSEA. This CDR3 has 14 amino acids. CDR3 bases: TGCAGTGTTCTGAAAGGACAGGGTGGTCCTGAAGCTTTCTTT. Its translation is CSVLKGQGGPEAFF.

The V call is TRBV6-2 or TRBV6-3, the J call TRBJ2-2, with 8 bases identical to TRBD2. CDR3 length: 21 amino acids. Germline CDR1 is MNHEY and CDR2 is SVGEGT. With 2 bases clipped from V and 0 bases from J, the junction kept 17 bases outside the gene matches. The DNA of the CDR3 is TGTGCCAGCAGTTACAGCCTACTAAGCGGGGGAACCCTCGCGAACACCGGGGAGCTGTTTTTT. Encoded protein: CASSYSLLSGGTLANTGELFF.

The gene calls are TRBV27 and TRBJ1-5, with 9 nucleotides matching TRBD1. The CDR3 length is 15 residues. Looked up from germline, CDR1 is MNHEY and CDR2 is SMNVEV (reference sequence). Unmatched junction bases numbered 9, after V lost 9 bases and J lost 3 bases. CDR3 residues: CASGRQGVSNQPQHF. The CDR3 nucleotides read TGTGCCAGTGGAAGACAGGGGGTCTCCAATCAGCCCCAGCATTTT.

This clonotype has a handful of counts. V usage is TRBV6-4 and J usage is TRBJ1-6; D possibly corresponds to TRBD1 (6 bases). The CDR3 sequence is 13 residues long. CDR1 MRHNA and CDR2 SNTAGT come from the germline V gene. V dropped 6 bases and J dropped 9 bases, with 12 bases sitting between them. CDR3 sequence reads: CASRKGGGSPLHF. The CDR3 bases are TGTGCCAGCAGAAAGGGGGGTGGTTCACCCCTCCACTTT.

This clonotype has ten or more counts. J is TRBJ2-3 and V is TRBV10-3; 10 nucleotides match TRBD2. The CDR3 runs 20 residues. Unmatched junction bases numbered 17, after V lost 3 bases and J lost 2 bases. Germline lookup yields CDR1 ENHRY and CDR2 SYGVKD. The CDR3 is CAISDLWASGSPLFTDTQYF. As DNA, the CDR3 is TGTGCCATCAGTGATTTATGGGCTAGCGGGAGCCCACTTTTCACAGATACGCAGTATTTT.

This clonotype was found many times. This chain connects TRBV29-1 to TRBJ2-7; D is ambiguous. From germline, CDR1 is SQVTM and CDR2 ANQGSEA. The CDR3 length is 12 residues. V was trimmed by 5 bases and J by 1 base, leaving 9 bases between them. CDR3 loop: CSVFGVSYEQYF. CDR3 bases: TGCAGCGTTTTTGGGGTTTCCTACGAGCAGTACTTC.

This sequence joins TRBV7-9 and TRBJ1-6; D unclear. Germline V CDR1 and CDR2: SEHNR, FQNEAQ (reference sequence). The CDR3 spans 15 residues. V was clipped by 1 base and J by 1 base, with 5 bases between them. The CDR3 region is CASSLGGSYNSPLHF. CDR3 nucleotide sequence: TGTGCCAGCAGCTTAGGAGGGTCCTATAATTCACCCCTCCACTTT.

This clonotype was observed many times. The chain joins TRBV15 to TRBJ2-7; D is possibly TRBD1 (5 bases). Germline CDR1 and CDR2: LNHNV and YYDKDF (reference sequence). This CDR3 has 14 amino acids. V lost 0 bases to trimming and J lost 2 bases, with 8 bases between them. DNA for the CDR3: TGTGCCACCAGCAGAGACAGGGTCGCCTACGAGCAGTACTTC. It yields the protein CATSRDRVAYEQYF.

This clonotype was counted only a few times. The rearrangement joins TRBV28 to TRBJ2-7; D may match TRBD1 or TRBD2 (5 bases each). This CDR3 comprises 16 residues. Trimming shortened V by 5 bases and J by 1 base, and 18 bases separated the two germline ends. In germline, CDR1 is MDHEN, CDR2 SYDVKM. CDR3 nucleotide sequence: TGTGCCAGCAGTCTCGCCGGGACGGCGCGATCCTACGAGCAGTACTTC. Translated, it gives CASSLAGTARSYEQYF.

On this clonotype: At one end the junction does not follow the germline gene, possibly because of a read error. This chain uses TRBV7-7 with TRBJ2-3; D not certain. The CDR3 is 13 residues long. Per the germline V gene, CDR1 is SSHAT and CDR2 is FNYEAQ (reference sequence). CDR3 coding DNA: TGTGCTAGCAGCGCTGGGAGCACAGATACGCAGTATTTT. Translated: CASSAGSTDTQYF.

A few counts support this clonotype. The chain's CDR3 is CSAIQSLEAFF. CDR3 in DNA: TGCAGTGCTATACAGTCCCTCGAAGCTTTCTTT. V and J are TRBV20-1 and TRBJ1-1; D gene uncertain. The CDR3 consists of 11 residues. Germline lookup yields CDR1 DFQATT and CDR2 SNEGSKA (reference sequence). The V gene lost 4 bases and the J gene lost 8 bases, with 11 bases spanning the gap.